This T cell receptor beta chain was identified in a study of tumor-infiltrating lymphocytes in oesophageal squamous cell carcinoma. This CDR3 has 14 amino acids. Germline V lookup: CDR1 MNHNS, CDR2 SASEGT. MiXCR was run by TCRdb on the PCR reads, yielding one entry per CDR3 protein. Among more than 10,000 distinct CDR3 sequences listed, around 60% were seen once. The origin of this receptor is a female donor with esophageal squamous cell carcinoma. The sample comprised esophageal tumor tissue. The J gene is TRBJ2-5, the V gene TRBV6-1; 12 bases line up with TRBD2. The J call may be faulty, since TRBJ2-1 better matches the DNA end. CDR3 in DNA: TGTGCCAGCATATCTAGCGGGAGGGGGAATGAGCAGTTCTTC. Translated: CASISSGRGNEQFF.